This T cell receptor (beta chain) was observed in a study of T cell repertoires in cytomegalovirus infection. Findings and caveats of the study: Of the TCR beta families, the public ones yielded a cumulative frequency that identified carriers of CMV plus the relevant HLA.

TCRdb re-derived calls from the reads in MiXCR, one entry per CDR3 protein. The sample lists 200,000 or so distinct CDR3 sequences, about 39% occurring once. About this clonotype: Its antigen is unknown.

The V gene lost 4 bases and the J gene lost 0 bases, with 15 bases spanning the gap. Germline assignment: CDR1 SGHVS and CDR2 FNYEAQ. The CDR3 spans 16 residues. This material consisted of CD8+ T cells from cultured PBMCs, taken from culture after CMV antigen stimulation. The sequence derives from a human donor in good health (CMV status not recorded). Some clones in this sample may be carry-over from other donors' samples. This chain links TRBV7-6 with TRBJ1-1; D is unresolved. Written as DNA, the CDR3 is TGTGCCAGCAGCTATACTCGGTTTGAATTGAACACTGAAGCTTTCTTT. This codes for CASSYTRFELNTEAFF.